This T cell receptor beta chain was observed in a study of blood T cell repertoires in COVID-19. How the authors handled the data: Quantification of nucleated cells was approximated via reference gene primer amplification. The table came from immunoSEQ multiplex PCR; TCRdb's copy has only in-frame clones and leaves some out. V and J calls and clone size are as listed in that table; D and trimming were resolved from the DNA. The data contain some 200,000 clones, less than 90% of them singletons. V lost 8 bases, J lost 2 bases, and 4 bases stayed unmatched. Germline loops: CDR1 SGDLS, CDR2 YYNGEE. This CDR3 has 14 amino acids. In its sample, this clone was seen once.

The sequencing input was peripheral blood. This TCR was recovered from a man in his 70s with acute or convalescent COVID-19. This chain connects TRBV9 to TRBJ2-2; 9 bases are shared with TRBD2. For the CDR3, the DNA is TGTGCCAGTACGACTAGCGGAAACACCGGGGAGCTGTTTTTT. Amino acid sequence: CASTTSGNTGELFF.